The present T cell receptor (beta chain) was sequenced within a study of graft-versus-host responses after intestinal transplantation. Trimming pared 4 bases from V and 10 bases from J, leaving 13 bases between. CDR1 is SSHAT and CDR2 is FNYEAQ in the germline V gene (reference sequence). CDR3 length: 13 amino acids. Method: immunoSEQ multiplex PCR; TCRdb's copy keeps in-frame clones and lacks some. The table lists 13,000 to 15,000 clones, about 36% of them singletons, with 1.1% in the top ten. This clonotype was sampled from a human patient who received an intestinal transplant. The gene calls are TRBV7-7 and TRBJ1-4; D uncertain. The material was alloreactive CD4+ T cells from a mixed lymphocyte reaction culture, obtained before intestinal transplant. The subset was: CFSE-low proliferating T cells sorted from roughly 6-day pre-transplant mixed lymphocyte reaction (GvH or HvG direction). CDR3 residues: CASSSSLVGKLFF. DNA for the CDR3: TGTGCCAGCAGCTCTAGTTTGGTTGGAAAACTGTTTTTT. Complete variable domain (other parts from reference TRBV7-7 and TRBJ1-4): GAGVSQSPRYKVTKRGQDVTLRCDPISSHATLYWYQQALGQGPEFLTYFNYEAQPDKSGLPSDRFSAERPEGSISTLTIQRTEQRDSAMYRCASSSSLVGKLFFGSGTQLSVL.